This TCR beta chain was sequenced for a study of response to subunit inactivated influenza vaccine. Germline CDR1 is KGHSY and CDR2 is FQNENV. V was trimmed by 0 bases and J by 0 bases, leaving 7 bases between them. The CDR3 contains 15 residues. This clonotype has a handful of counts. Antigen: not known. TCRdb ran MiXCR on the RT-PCR reads and lists one entry per CDR3 protein. The sample includes hundreds of thousands of distinct CDR3 sequences, roughly 8.2% of them seen just once. Study-level points and caveats: A suggestion made by the authors is that each seasonal influenza vaccination recruits few new T cells.

The starting material was PBMCs from blood, obtained 23 months after vaccination. The sequence was collected from a man aged 50 to 69 who received an inactivated influenza vaccine. V usage is TRBV16 and J usage is TRBJ2-3; no firm D call. The CDR3 DNA reads TGTGCCAGCAGCCAATCGCGCCCCAGCACAGATACGCAGTATTTT. It specifies CASSQSRPSTDTQYF.